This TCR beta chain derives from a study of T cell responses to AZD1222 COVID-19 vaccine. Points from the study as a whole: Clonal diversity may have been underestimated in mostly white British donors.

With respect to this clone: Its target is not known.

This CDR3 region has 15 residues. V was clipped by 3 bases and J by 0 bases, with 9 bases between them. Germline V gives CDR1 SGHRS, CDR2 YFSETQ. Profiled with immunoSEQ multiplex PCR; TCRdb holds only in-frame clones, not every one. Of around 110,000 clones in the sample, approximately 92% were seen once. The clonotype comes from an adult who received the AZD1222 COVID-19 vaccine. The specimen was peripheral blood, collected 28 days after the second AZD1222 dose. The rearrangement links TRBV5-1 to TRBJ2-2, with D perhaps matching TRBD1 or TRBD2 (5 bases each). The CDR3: CASSWDVANTGELFF. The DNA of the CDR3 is TGCGCCAGCAGCTGGGACGTCGCGAACACCGGGGAGCTGTTTTTT. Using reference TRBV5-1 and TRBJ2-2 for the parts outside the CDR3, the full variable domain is KAGVTQTPRYLIKTRGQQVTLSCSPISGHRSVSWYQQTPGQGLQFLFEYFSETQRNKGNFPGRFSGRQFSNSRSEMNVSTLELGDSALYLCASSWDVANTGELFFGEGSRLTVL.